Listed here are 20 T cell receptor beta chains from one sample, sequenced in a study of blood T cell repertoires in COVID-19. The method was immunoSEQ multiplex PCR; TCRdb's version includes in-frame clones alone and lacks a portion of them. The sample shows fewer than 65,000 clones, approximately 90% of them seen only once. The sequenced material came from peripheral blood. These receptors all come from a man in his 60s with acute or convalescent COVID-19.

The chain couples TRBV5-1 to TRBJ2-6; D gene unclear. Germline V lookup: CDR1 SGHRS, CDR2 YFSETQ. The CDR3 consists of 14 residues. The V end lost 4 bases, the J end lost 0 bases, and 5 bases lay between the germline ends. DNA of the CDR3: TGCGCCAGCAGCCCAATCTCTGGGGCCAACGTCCTGACTTTC. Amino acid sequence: CASSPISGANVLTF.

The chain's CDR3 is CASRQGPGLNEKLFF. The CDR3 DNA follows: TGTGCCAGCCGACAGGGCCCCGGATTAAATGAAAAACTGTTTTTT. The chain joins TRBV2 to TRBJ1-4; 7 bases line up with TRBD1. Germline values: CDR1 SNHLY, CDR2 FYNNEI. Trimming removed 8 bases from V and 5 bases from J; junction bases left unmatched: 11. There are 15 residues in the CDR3. Together with reference TRBV2 and TRBJ1-4, the CDR3 gives the full variable domain: EPEVTQTPSHQVTQMGQEVILRCVPISNHLYFYWYRQILGQKVEFLVSFYNNEISEKSEIFDDQFSVERPDGSNFTLKIRSTKLEDSAMYFCASRQGPGLNEKLFFGSGTQLSVL.

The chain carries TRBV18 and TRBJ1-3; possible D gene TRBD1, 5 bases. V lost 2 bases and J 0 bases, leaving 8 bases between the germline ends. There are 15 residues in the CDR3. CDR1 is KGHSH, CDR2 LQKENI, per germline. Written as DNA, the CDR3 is TGTGCCAGCTCACCAACAGGCCCCTCTGGAAACACCATATATTTT. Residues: CASSPTGPSGNTIYF.

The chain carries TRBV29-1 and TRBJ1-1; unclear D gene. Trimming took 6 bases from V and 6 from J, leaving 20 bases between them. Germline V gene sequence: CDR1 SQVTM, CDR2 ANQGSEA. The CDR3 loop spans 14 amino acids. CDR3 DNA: TGCAGCGTGACTTTGTCGTCTGGTGGTCCTGAAGCTTTCTTT. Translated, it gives CSVTLSSGGPEAFF. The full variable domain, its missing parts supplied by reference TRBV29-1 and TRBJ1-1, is SAVISQKPSRDICQRGTSLTIQCQVDSQVTMMFWYRQQPGQSLTLIATANQGSEATYESGFVIDKFPISRPNLTFSTLTVSNMSPEDSSIYLCSVTLSSGGPEAFFGQGTRLTVV.

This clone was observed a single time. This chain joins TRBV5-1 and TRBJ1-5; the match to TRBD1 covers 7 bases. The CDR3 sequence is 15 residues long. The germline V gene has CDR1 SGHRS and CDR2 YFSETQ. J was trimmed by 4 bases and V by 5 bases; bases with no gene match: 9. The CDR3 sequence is CASSFTGELNQPQHF. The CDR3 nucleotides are TGCGCCAGCAGTTTTACAGGGGAATTAAATCAGCCCCAGCATTTT.

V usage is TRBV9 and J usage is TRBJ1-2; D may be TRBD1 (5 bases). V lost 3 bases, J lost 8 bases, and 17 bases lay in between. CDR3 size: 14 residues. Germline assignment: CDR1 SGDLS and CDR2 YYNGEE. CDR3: CASSGPQGRVGYTF. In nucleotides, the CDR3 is TGTGCCAGCAGCGGTCCTCAGGGAAGAGTGGGCTACACCTTC.

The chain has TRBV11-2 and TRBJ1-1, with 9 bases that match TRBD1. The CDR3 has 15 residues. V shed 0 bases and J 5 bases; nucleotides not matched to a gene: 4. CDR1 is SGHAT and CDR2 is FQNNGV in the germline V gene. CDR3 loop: CASSLDGTGRTEAFF. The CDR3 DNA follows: TGTGCCAGCAGCTTAGACGGGACAGGGCGGACTGAAGCTTTCTTT.

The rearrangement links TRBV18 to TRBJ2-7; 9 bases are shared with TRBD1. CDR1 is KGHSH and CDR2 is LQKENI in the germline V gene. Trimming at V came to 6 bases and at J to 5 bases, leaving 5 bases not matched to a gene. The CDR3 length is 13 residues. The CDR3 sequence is CASSSWTGDEQYF. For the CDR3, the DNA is TGTGCCAGCTCGAGTTGGACAGGGGACGAGCAGTACTTC.

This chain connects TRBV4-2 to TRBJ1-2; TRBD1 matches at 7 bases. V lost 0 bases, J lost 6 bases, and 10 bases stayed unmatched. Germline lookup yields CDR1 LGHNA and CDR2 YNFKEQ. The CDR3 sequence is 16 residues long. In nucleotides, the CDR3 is TGTGCCAGCAGCCAAGAATTCAACAGGGGACATGATGGCTACACCTTC. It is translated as CASSQEFNRGHDGYTF.

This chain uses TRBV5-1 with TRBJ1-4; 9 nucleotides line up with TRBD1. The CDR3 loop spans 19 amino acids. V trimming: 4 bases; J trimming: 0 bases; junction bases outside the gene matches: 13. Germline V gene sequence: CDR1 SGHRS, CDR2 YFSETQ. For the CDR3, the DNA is TGCGCCAGCAGCACTGGTGTTGGGACAGGGAGTACAACTAATGAAAAACTGTTTTTT. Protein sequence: CASSTGVGTGSTTNEKLFF.

The CDR3 region has the DNA TGTGCCAGCAGTGAGGGGACAGCCCATTCTCTCCTAATGTCGGACGAGCAGTACTTC. Amino acids: CASSEGTAHSLLMSDEQYF. The V call is TRBV27, the J call TRBJ2-7; 7 nucleotides align to TRBD1. Germline values: CDR1 MNHEY, CDR2 SMNVEV (reference sequence). Trimming removed 5 bases from V and 5 bases from J; junction bases left unmatched: 24. The CDR3 loop spans 19 amino acids.

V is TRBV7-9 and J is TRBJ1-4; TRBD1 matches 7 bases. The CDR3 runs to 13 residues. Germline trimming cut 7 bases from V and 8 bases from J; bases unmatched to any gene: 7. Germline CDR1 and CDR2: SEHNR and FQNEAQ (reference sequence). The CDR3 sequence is CASNTGAGEKLFF. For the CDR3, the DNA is TGTGCCAGCAACACAGGGGCCGGGGAAAAACTGTTTTTT. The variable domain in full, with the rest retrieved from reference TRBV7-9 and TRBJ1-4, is DTGVSQNPRHKITKRGQNVTFRCDPISEHNRLYWYRQTLGQGPEFLTYFQNEAQLEKSRLLSDRFSAERPKGSFSTLEIQRTEQGDSAMYLCASNTGAGEKLFFGSGTQLSVL.

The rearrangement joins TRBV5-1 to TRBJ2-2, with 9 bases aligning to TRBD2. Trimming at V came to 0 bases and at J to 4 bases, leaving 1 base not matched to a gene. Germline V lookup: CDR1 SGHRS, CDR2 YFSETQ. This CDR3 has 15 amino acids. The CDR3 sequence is CASSLGLAATGELFF. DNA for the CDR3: TGCGCCAGCAGCTTGGGACTAGCGGCCACCGGGGAGCTGTTTTTT.

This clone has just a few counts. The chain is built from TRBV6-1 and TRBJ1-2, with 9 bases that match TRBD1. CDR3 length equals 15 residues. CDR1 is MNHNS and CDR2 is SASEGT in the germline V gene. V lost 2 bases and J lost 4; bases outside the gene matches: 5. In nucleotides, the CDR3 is TGTGCCAGCAGTGAACCGGGACAGGGCCCCTATGGCTACACCTTC. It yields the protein CASSEPGQGPYGYTF.

Here the CDR3 reads CASSKQGPGQETQYF. CDR3 nucleotides: TGTGCCAGCAGCAAACAGGGTCCTGGCCAAGAGACCCAGTACTTC. This chain links TRBV4-2 with TRBJ2-5, with a tentative D call TRBD1 (6 bases). V lost 5 bases and J 1 base, leaving 14 bases between the germline ends. Germline V lookup: CDR1 LGHNA, CDR2 YNFKEQ. The CDR3 length is 15 residues.

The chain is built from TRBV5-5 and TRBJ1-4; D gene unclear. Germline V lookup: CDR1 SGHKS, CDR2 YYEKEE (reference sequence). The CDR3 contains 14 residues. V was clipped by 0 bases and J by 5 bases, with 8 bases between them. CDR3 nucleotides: TGTGCCAGCAGCTTGGCCGTGCAGAATGAAAAACTGTTTTTT. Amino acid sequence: CASSLAVQNEKLFF.

CDR3 protein: CASSGRDTQYF. The CDR3 DNA is TGCGCCAGCAGTGGGAGAGATACGCAGTATTTT. J is TRBJ2-3 and V is TRBV10-2; D not certain. CDR3 length: 11 residues. The V end lost 4 bases, the J end lost 5 bases, and 4 bases lay between the germline ends. Germline lookup yields CDR1 WSHSY and CDR2 SAAADI.

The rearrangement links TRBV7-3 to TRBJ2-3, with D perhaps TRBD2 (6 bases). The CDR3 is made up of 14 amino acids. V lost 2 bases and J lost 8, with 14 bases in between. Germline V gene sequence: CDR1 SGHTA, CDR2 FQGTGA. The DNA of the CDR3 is TGTGCCAGCAGCTTATCACTAGCTTCTTCTACGCAGTATTTT. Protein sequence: CASSLSLASSTQYF.

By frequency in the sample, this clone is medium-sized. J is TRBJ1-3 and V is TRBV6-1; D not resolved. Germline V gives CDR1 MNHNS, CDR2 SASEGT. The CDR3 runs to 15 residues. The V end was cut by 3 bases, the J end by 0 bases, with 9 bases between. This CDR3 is CASSDSPSSGNTIYF. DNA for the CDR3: TGTGCCAGCAGTGACAGTCCCTCCTCTGGAAACACCATATATTTT.

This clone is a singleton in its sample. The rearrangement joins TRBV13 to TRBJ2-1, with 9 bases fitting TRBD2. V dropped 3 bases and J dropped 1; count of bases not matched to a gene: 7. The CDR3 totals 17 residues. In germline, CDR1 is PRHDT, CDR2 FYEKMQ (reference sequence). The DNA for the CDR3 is TGTGCCAGCAGCTTCAAGGCGGGGGGGGTATCCTACAATGAGCAGTTCTTC. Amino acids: CASSFKAGGVSYNEQFF.